A selection of T cell receptor beta chains follows, all from one sample in a study of T cells after yellow fever vaccination. Using its own MiXCR run on the 5' RACE reads, TCRdb lists one record per CDR3 protein. The table has about 350,000 distinct CDR3 sequences, approximately 13% seen once. The specimen was CD4+ T cells sorted from PBMCs, collected 15 days after the yellow fever booster vaccination. These receptor sequences come from a man in his late teens or twenties who received the YFV17D yellow fever vaccine. The CDR3 runs from the conserved cysteine through the conserved F or W. The order of the fields is V gene, D gene, clone size, J gene, CDR3 protein, CDR3 DNA. A D gene is named only where the DNA matches it firmly. Expanded clones get a size class; other rows say once, few or many, or leave the size out.

>TRBV15|TRBD1|few|TRBJ1-5
CATSRGTGGMGNQPQHF
TGTGCCACCAGCAGAGGTACAGGGGGCATGGGGAATCAGCCCCAGCATTTT
>TRBV4-2|NA|many|TRBJ2-3
CASSQDSNTQYF
TGTGCCAGCAGCCAAGACTCCAATACGCAGTATTTT
>TRBV5-1|NA|NA|TRBJ1-5
CASSLGGKDQPQHF
TGCGCCAGCAGCTTGGGGGGGAAGGATCAGCCCCAGCATTTT
>TRBV12-3/TRBV12-4|NA|few|TRBJ2-7
CASSLARGSTSSYEQYF
TGTGCCAGCAGTTTAGCTCGGGGCAGTACGAGCTCCTACGAGCAGTACTTC
>TRBV9|NA|few|TRBJ1-4
CASSVGDPTNEKLFF
TGTGCCAGCAGCGTGGGGGACCCAACTAATGAAAAACTGTTTTTT
>TRBV7-2|NA|few|TRBJ2-3
CASSSDTRTDTQYF
TGTGCCAGCAGCTCTGACACCCGCACAGATACGCAGTATTTT
>TRBV20-1|NA|few|TRBJ1-1
CSATVGSTEAFF
TGCAGTGCTACGGTGGGGAGCACTGAAGCTTTCTTT
>TRBV20-1|NA|few|TRBJ1-1
CSAPGSSEAFF
TGCAGTGCACCCGGGAGCTCGGAAGCTTTCTTT
>TRBV7-3|TRBD1|NA|TRBJ2-7
CASSFDHRGRGEQYF
TGTGCCAGCAGCTTTGATCACAGGGGGCGAGGCGAGCAGTACTTC
>TRBV5-1|NA|few|TRBJ2-1
CASSEGRLVSSYNEQFF
TGCGCCAGCAGCGAGGGGCGACTAGTGAGCTCCTACAATGAGCAGTTCTTC
>TRBV20-1|NA|few|TRBJ2-3
CSARDGLKLRGTDTQYF
TGCAGTGCTAGAGACGGACTTAAACTGCGGGGCACAGATACGCAGTATTTT
>TRBV7-3|TRBD1|NA|TRBJ1-3
CASSRQGPGNTIYF
TGTGCCAGCAGCCGACAGGGTCCTGGAAACACCATATATTTT
>TRBV2|NA|many|TRBJ2-1
CASSGQAYNEQFF
TGTGCCAGCAGTGGACAGGCCTACAATGAGCAGTTCTTC
>TRBV4-3|NA|few|TRBJ1-3
CASSQVLDSGNTIYF
TGCGCCAGCAGCCAAGTACTAGACTCTGGAAACACCATATATTTT
>TRBV18|NA|NA|TRBJ1-3
CASSETIWNTIYF
TGTGCCAGCTCGGAGACTATCTGGAACACCATATATTTT
>TRBV7-9|NA|few|TRBJ1-2
CASSLGRFPPEYYGYTF
TGTGCCAGCAGCTTAGGTCGTTTCCCCCCAGAATACTATGGCTACACCTTC
>TRBV5-1|NA|few|TRBJ1-6
CASSLWAQGFGVGGGSPLHF
TGCGCCAGCAGCTTGTGGGCGCAAGGATTCGGCGTTGGGGGTGGTTCACCCCTCCACTTT
>TRBV9|NA|NA|TRBJ1-5
CASSGGRLKCNQPQHF
TGTGCCAGCAGCGGTGGCAGACTTAAGTGCAATCAGCCCCAGCATTTT
>TRBV19|TRBD2|NA|TRBJ2-3
CASSSLAGPDTQYF
TGTGCCAGTAGTTCCCTAGCGGGGCCAGATACGCAGTATTTT
>TRBV4-1|NA|NA|TRBJ1-1
CASSRPGQRYTEAFF
TGCGCCAGCAGCCGGCCAGGGCAGAGGTACACTGAAGCTTTCTTT
>TRBV6-6|TRBD1|few|TRBJ1-6
CASRLTRQGFSPLHF
TGTGCCAGCAGACTAACTCGACAGGGTTTTTCACCCCTCCACTTT
>TRBV11-1|NA|NA|TRBJ2-7
CASSLELYSYEQYF
TGTGCCAGCAGCTTAGAACTATACTCCTACGAGCAGTACTTC
>TRBV20-1|NA|NA|TRBJ1-3
CSARTRQIPNTIYF
TGCAGTGCTAGAACTCGACAAATCCCAAACACCATATATTTT
>TRBV7-3|TRBD2|NA|TRBJ2-3
CASSLKGRRLAGGRITDTQYF
TGTGCCAGCAGCTTAAAAGGCCGAAGACTAGCGGGGGGGCGCATCACAGATACGCAGTATTTT
>TRBV27|TRBD2|NA|TRBJ2-1
CASTPRALAGDNEQFF
TGTGCCAGCACTCCCCGGGCGCTAGCGGGGGACAATGAGCAGTTCTTC
>TRBV25-1|NA|NA|TRBJ1-6
CASSDTGYNSPLHF
TGTGCCAGCAGTGACACAGGCTATAATTCACCCCTCCACTTT
>TRBV6-1|TRBD1|NA|TRBJ1-1
CASSRTGNGAEAFF
TGTGCCAGCAGCAGGACAGGCAACGGGGCTGAAGCTTTCTTT
>TRBV11-2|NA|many|TRBJ2-5
CASSVGRQTQYF
TGTGCCAGCAGCGTGGGGCGCCAGACCCAGTACTTC
>TRBV6-5|TRBD1|NA|TRBJ1-2
CASSGDSEVRGYTF
TGTGCCAGCAGCGGGGACAGTGAGGTTCGTGGCTACACCTTC
>TRBV30|NA|NA|TRBJ1-2
CAWGMGGYTF
TGTGCCTGGGGGATGGGTGGCTACACCTTC
>TRBV7-2|TRBD2|few|TRBJ2-1
CASSLVSSGGAAEQFF
TGTGCCAGCAGCTTAGTCTCTAGCGGGGGGGCCGCTGAGCAGTTCTTC
>TRBV12-3/TRBV12-4|NA|few|TRBJ2-1
CASSQPRGGSYNEQFF
TGTGCCAGCAGCCAGCCGAGGGGGGGCTCCTACAATGAGCAGTTCTTC
>TRBV5-1|NA|few|TRBJ2-3
CASSLGHGDTQYF
TGCGCCAGCAGCTTGGGGCACGGAGATACGCAGTATTTT
>TRBV7-2|TRBD1|NA|TRBJ2-2
CASSKRDRSNTGELFF
TGTGCCAGCAGCAAGAGGGACAGGTCAAACACCGGGGAGCTGTTTTTT
>TRBV20-1|NA|NA|TRBJ1-4
CSSCRDGGNEKLFF
TGCAGTTCTTGCCGGGACGGCGGAAATGAAAAACTGTTTTTT
>TRBV7-8|NA|NA|TRBJ2-5
CASSLARRTVETQYF
TGTGCCAGCAGCTTAGCAAGGAGAACGGTAGAGACCCAGTACTTC
>TRBV6-2/TRBV6-3|NA|few|TRBJ2-5
CASSYFSGSYQETQYF
TGTGCCAGCAGTTACTTTTCAGGGAGTTATCAAGAGACCCAGTACTTC
>TRBV5-1|TRBD2|many|TRBJ2-2
CASSPTPGGAIGELFF
TGCGCCAGCAGCCCCACCCCCGGGGGGGCCATCGGGGAGCTGTTTTTT
>TRBV20-1|NA|once|TRBJ1-5
CSAGGAFYQPQHF
TGCAGTGCAGGGGGTGCGTTTTATCAGCCCCAGCATTTT
>TRBV9|NA|NA|TRBJ2-3
CASSVASSTDTQYF
TGTGCCAGCAGCGTGGCGTCTAGCACAGATACGCAGTATTTT
>TRBV12-3/TRBV12-4|NA|few|TRBJ2-3
CASSDGGSRQYF
TGTGCCAGCAGTGATGGGGGAAGTCGGCAGTATTTT
>TRBV15|TRBD1|NA|TRBJ1-2
CATSRDTGANYGYTF
TGTGCCACCAGCAGAGATACAGGGGCCAACTATGGCTACACCTTC
>TRBV6-6|NA|few|TRBJ2-7
CASREGGLSSYEQYF
TGTGCCAGCAGGGAGGGGGGTCTGAGCTCCTACGAGCAGTACTTC
>TRBV7-8|NA|NA|TRBJ2-7
CASSYRTVFSYEQYF
TGTGCCAGCAGCTACCGGACAGTCTTCTCCTACGAGCAGTACTTC
>TRBV2|NA|few|TRBJ2-3
CASITTATDTQYF
TGTGCCAGCATCACGACAGCTACAGATACGCAGTATTTT
>TRBV7-9|TRBD1|few|TRBJ2-7
CASISGTGSYEQYF
TGTGCCAGCATCTCCGGGACAGGATCCTACGAGCAGTACTTC
>TRBV5-1|NA|few|TRBJ2-5
CASSLMAGAQETQYF
TGCGCCAGCAGCTTGATGGCAGGAGCCCAAGAGACCCAGTACTTC
>TRBV5-6|NA|NA|TRBJ2-1
CASSLGGRQGSNEQFF
TGTGCCAGCAGCTTGGGGGGTCGGCAGGGTAGCAATGAGCAGTTCTTC
>TRBV5-1|NA|NA|TRBJ1-4
CASSLAGPDEKLFF
TGCGCCAGCAGCTTGGCAGGGCCGGATGAAAAACTGTTTTTT
>TRBV20-1|NA|few|TRBJ1-4
CSARGAGPNEKLFF
TGCAGTGCTAGAGGGGCCGGACCTAATGAAAAACTGTTTTTT
>TRBV20-1|NA|few|TRBJ1-2
CSASAGAGGYTF
TGCAGTGCTAGTGCAGGGGCGGGTGGCTACACCTTC
>TRBV4-1|NA|NA|TRBJ1-2
CASSQDGDIGYTF
TGCGCCAGCAGCCAAGATGGGGACATTGGCTACACCTTC
>TRBV6-5|TRBD1|many|TRBJ2-6
CASTVDWTGLSTGANVLTF
TGTGCCAGCACCGTAGACTGGACAGGACTCTCCACTGGGGCCAACGTCCTGACTTTC
>TRBV4-3|TRBD1|NA|TRBJ1-4
CASSQGTGPGGEKLFF
TGCGCCAGCAGCCAAGGGACAGGGCCCGGCGGTGAAAAACTGTTTTTT